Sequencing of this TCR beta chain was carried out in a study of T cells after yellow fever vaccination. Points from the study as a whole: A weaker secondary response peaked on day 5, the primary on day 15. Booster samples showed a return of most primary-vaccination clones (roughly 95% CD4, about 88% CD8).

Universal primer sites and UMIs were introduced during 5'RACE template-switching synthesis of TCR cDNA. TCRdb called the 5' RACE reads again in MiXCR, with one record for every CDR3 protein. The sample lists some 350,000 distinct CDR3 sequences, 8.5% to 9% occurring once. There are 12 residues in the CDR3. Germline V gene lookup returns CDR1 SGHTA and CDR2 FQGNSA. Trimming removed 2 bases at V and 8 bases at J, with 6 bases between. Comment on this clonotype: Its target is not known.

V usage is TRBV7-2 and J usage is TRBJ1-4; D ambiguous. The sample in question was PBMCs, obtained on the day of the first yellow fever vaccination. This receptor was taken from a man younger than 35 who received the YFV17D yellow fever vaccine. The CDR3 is CASSLPGEKLFF. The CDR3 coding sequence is TGTGCCAGCAGCTTACCCGGGGAAAAACTGTTTTTT.